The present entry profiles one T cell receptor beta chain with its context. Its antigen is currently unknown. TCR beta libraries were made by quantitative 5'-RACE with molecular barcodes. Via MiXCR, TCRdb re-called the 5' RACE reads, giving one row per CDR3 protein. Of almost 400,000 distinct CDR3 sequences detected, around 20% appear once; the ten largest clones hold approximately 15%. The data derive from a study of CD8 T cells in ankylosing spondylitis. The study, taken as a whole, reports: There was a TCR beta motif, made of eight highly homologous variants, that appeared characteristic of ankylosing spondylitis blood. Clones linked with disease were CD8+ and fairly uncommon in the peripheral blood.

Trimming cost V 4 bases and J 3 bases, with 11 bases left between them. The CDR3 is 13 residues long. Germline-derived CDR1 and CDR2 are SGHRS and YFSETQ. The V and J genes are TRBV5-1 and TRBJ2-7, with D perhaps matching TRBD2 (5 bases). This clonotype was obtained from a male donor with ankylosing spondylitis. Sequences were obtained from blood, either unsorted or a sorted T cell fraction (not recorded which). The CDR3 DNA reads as TGCGCCAGCAGCGTCACGGGGAACTACGAGCAGTACTTC. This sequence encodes CASSVTGNYEQYF. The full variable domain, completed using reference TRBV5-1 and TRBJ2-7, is KAGVTQTPRYLIKTRGQQVTLSCSPISGHRSVSWYQQTPGQGLQFLFEYFSETQRNKGNFPGRFSGRQFSNSRSEMNVSTLELGDSALYLCASSVTGNYEQYFGPGTRLTVT.